Presented here are 16 T cell receptor beta chains from one specimen sequenced in a study of T cell repertoires in cytomegalovirus infection. For these receptors, no antigen is known. TCRdb independently ran MiXCR on the reads; one entry per CDR3 protein. The profile shows 100,000 to 150,000 distinct CDR3 sequences, approximately 24% of them singletons. The specimen sequenced was PBMCs, sequenced either directly or after in vitro stimulation (not recorded which). These receptors were obtained from a human donor in good health (CMV status not recorded). Some clones in this sample may be carry-over from other donors' samples.

This chain uses TRBV28 with TRBJ2-7; tentatively, D is TRBD1 or TRBD2 (6 bases each). The ends were cut back, 3 bases at V and 5 bases at J, with 11 bases in the middle. CDR1 and CDR2 from the germline V gene are MDHEN and SYDVKM. The CDR3 is 13 residues long. In DNA, the CDR3 is TGTGCCAGCAGTTTGGGTAGGGGGGACGAGCAGTACTTC. Translated, it gives CASSLGRGDEQYF.

The V gene is TRBV27, the J gene TRBJ2-1; 10 nucleotides align to TRBD2. The CDR3 extends over 14 amino acids. V was clipped by 6 bases and J by 4 bases; unmatched bases: 3. Germline CDR1 MNHEY, CDR2 SMNVEV (reference sequence). The chain's CDR3 is CASRGLAMYNEQFF. The CDR3 nucleotides are TGTGCCAGCAGGGGACTAGCGATGTACAATGAGCAGTTCTTC.

This clonotype was seen more than once but under ten times. The genes are TRBV20-1 and TRBJ2-4; 9 bases map to TRBD1. The CDR3 is 14 amino acids. Unmatched junction bases numbered 4, after V lost 1 base and J lost 6 bases. Germline loops: CDR1 DFQATT, CDR2 SNEGSKA (reference sequence). The CDR3 protein is CSARGSGQGNIQYF. For the CDR3, the DNA is TGCAGTGCTAGAGGGTCGGGACAGGGAAACATTCAGTACTTC.

The gene calls are TRBV28 and TRBJ1-5; 7 bases are a match to TRBD1. CDR1 MDHEN and CDR2 SYDVKM come from the germline V gene. The CDR3 covers 16 residues. The J segment lost 0 bases and the V segment lost 5 bases, leaving 7 bases of the junction unmatched. The chain's CDR3 is CASSPRQGLSNQPQHF. DNA of the CDR3: TGTGCCAGCAGTCCAAGACAGGGACTTAGCAATCAGCCCCAGCATTTT.

This clonotype was seen a handful of times. This chain connects TRBV7-2 to TRBJ1-6; a weak D match, TRBD1 (5 bases). Germline-derived CDR1 and CDR2 are SGHTA and FQGNSA. Trimming took 1 base from V and 7 from J, leaving 14 bases between them. CDR3 length: 16 residues. The CDR3 region has the DNA TGTGCCAGCAGCTTAGTCTCAGGGAGGGACAATTCACCCCTCCACTTT. This gives the protein CASSLVSGRDNSPLHF.

The chain has TRBV28 and TRBJ2-3; D tentatively reads TRBD1 or TRBD2 (5 bases each). The CDR3 loop spans 18 amino acids. V was pared by 2 bases and J by 6 bases, with 24 bases between. Germline V gene lookup returns CDR1 MDHEN and CDR2 SYDVKM. In nucleotides, the CDR3 is TGTGCCAGCAGTTTAGGTTCGCCGAAGATGGGACGTGCTGATACGCAGTATTTT. Its protein product is CASSLGSPKMGRADTQYF.

This clonotype was found many times. The chain uses TRBV7-9 and TRBJ2-7; D remains unclear. Germline CDR1 SEHNR, CDR2 FQNEAQ (reference sequence). The CDR3 has 13 amino acids. The V end lost 0 bases, the J end lost 3 bases, and 6 bases lay between the germline ends. DNA for the CDR3: TGTGCCAGCAGCTTAGCAGGGATCTACGAGCAGTACTTC. This translates into CASSLAGIYEQYF.

This clonotype turned up a few times. V usage is TRBV7-9 and J usage is TRBJ2-7, with D possibly TRBD1 on 5 matching bases. CDR1 and CDR2 from the germline V gene are SEHNR and FQNEAQ (reference sequence). The CDR3 is 13 residues long. V was trimmed by 10 bases and J by 1 base, leaving 14 bases between them. In DNA, the CDR3 is TGTGCCACTACATGGGGCCAATCCTACGAGCAGTACTTC. Amino acid sequence: CATTWGQSYEQYF.

This clonotype has a handful of counts. The V call is TRBV12-3 or TRBV12-4, the J call TRBJ2-7, with TRBD2 as a possible D gene (6 bases). The CDR3 sequence is 13 residues long. The V end lost 3 bases, the J end lost 4 bases, and 10 bases lay between the germline ends. DNA for the CDR3: TGTGCCAGCAGTTTGGAGGGGCATTACGAGCAGTACTTC. Translated, it gives CASSLEGHYEQYF.

The chain links TRBV12-3 or TRBV12-4 to TRBJ2-2, with D possibly being TRBD2 (7 bases). V lost 0 bases, J lost 2 bases, and 13 bases lay in between. CDR3 length: 17 residues. The CDR3 nucleotides are TGTGCCAGCAGTTTAGCGCTTGGCGGGGGCAACACCGGGGAGCTGTTTTTT. It translates to CASSLALGGGNTGELFF.

This clonotype was picked up a small number of times. This chain uses TRBV27 with TRBJ2-7, with 9 bases aligning to TRBD1. V lost 6 bases to trimming and J lost 4 bases; unmatched junction nucleotides: 4. The CDR3 has 13 amino acids. Germline V lookup: CDR1 MNHEY, CDR2 SMNVEV (reference sequence). The CDR3 reads CASSRTGEYEQYV. In DNA form, the CDR3 reads TGTGCCAGCAGCCGGACAGGGGAGTACGAGCAGTACGTC.

This clonotype was observed at least ten times. The chain combines TRBV7-2 with TRBJ1-2; a weak D match, TRBD1 (5 bases). V was cut by 5 bases and J by 0 bases, with 13 bases left in between. This CDR3 has 15 residues. Germline CDR1 reads SGHTA; CDR2 reads FQGNSA. For the CDR3, the DNA is TGTGCCAGCAGCCCCGGGGACCAAGCTAACTATGGCTACACCTTC. This codes for CASSPGDQANYGYTF.

Concerning this clonotype: A read error may account for a junction end that differs from germline. The gene calls are TRBV7-6 and TRBJ2-5; D gene ambiguous. This CDR3 region has 13 residues. CDR1 is SGHVS, CDR2 FNYEAQ, per germline. The DNA of the CDR3 is TGTGCTAGCAGCCCTATCCACGGGGAGACCCAGTACTTC. Translated, it gives CASSPIHGETQYF.

The CDR3 DNA reads as TGTGCCAGCAGTCGAACCGGGACTTCAGGTCCCAATGAGCAGTTCTTC. Protein: CASSRTGTSGPNEQFF. The chain couples TRBV6-5 to TRBJ2-1, with D perhaps TRBD2 (6 bases). The germline V gene has CDR1 MNHEY and CDR2 SVGAGI. This CDR3 has 16 residues. With 5 bases removed from V and 6 bases from J, the gap between germline ends came to 20 bases.

J is TRBJ2-5 and V is TRBV27; 8 bases fit TRBD2. J was trimmed by 5 bases and V by 1 base; bases with no gene match: 6. CDR1 is MNHEY and CDR2 is SMNVEV in the germline V gene (reference sequence). CDR3 size: 15 residues. In nucleotides, the CDR3 is TGTGCCAGCAGTTTATACGCTAGCGGGTTGGAGACCCAGTACTTC. It translates to CASSLYASGLETQYF.

This clonotype was observed a handful of times. This chain joins TRBV7-9 and TRBJ2-5; possible D gene TRBD1, 6 bases. CDR1 SEHNR and CDR2 FQNEAQ come from the germline V gene (reference sequence). The V and J ends lost 4 bases and 5 bases respectively, with 17 bases between them. The CDR3 consists of 15 residues. CDR3 protein: CASSSLKSGDETQYF. Here the CDR3 DNA reads TGTGCCAGCAGCTCCCTAAAGTCAGGGGATGAGACCCAGTACTTC.